This T cell receptor (beta chain) was identified during a study of blood T cell repertoires in COVID-19. Study-wide background: COVID-19 samples collected from the United States, Italy and Spain covered acute and convalescent phases. In each case, the material was cDNA or gDNA derived from T cells, B-cell-depleted T cells, or PBMCs.

In the authors' workflow: Reference gene primers were amplified, and this amplification served to estimate nucleated cell counts. Some clones are missing from TCRdb's copy, which holds only in-frame ones; the method was immunoSEQ multiplex PCR. V and J calls plus clone size are reproduced from that table; the DNA served to infer D and trimming. The sample has over 85,000 clones, around 85% seen once; the top ten hold 38%. This clone was picked up one time. Trimming took off 4 bases at V and 5 bases at J, with 16 bases between the two ends. Germline-derived CDR1 and CDR2 are SGHRS and YFSETQ. The CDR3 has 15 amino acids.

The J gene is TRBJ1-5, the V gene TRBV5-1; possible D gene TRBD1, 6 bases. The source material was peripheral blood. This receptor was identified in a man aged 80 or over with acute or convalescent COVID-19. The CDR3 sequence: CASSVRPGADQPQHF. The CDR3 region has the DNA TGCGCCAGCAGCGTGAGACCAGGGGCGGATCAGCCCCAGCATTTT.